Presented here are 3 T cell receptor beta chains from one specimen sequenced in a study of blood T cell repertoires in COVID-19. Clones were read by immunoSEQ multiplex PCR, and TCRdb kept only the in-frame ones, dropping some. The sample consists of tens of thousands of clones, approximately 84% of them appearing once. Input material: peripheral blood. These receptors were collected from a human donor in a cohort sampled during active COVID-19.

This rearrangement joins TRBV7-8 to TRBJ1-1; D gene ambiguous. The CDR3 has 17 residues. Germline CDR1 is SGHVS and CDR2 is FQNEAQ. V lost 4 bases and J 0 bases, leaving 18 bases between the germline ends. The CDR3 loop reads CASSSRLSEGLNTEAFF. CDR3 DNA sequence: TGTGCCAGCAGCTCTAGGCTGTCCGAAGGCTTGAACACTGAAGCTTTCTTT.

J is TRBJ1-6 and V is TRBV6-4, with D possibly matching TRBD1 (5 bases). V lost 7 bases and J lost 7, with 14 bases in between. This CDR3 has 14 amino acids. Germline CDR1 is MRHNA and CDR2 is SNTAGT. CDR3 protein: CASTLGLYNSPLHF. CDR3 nucleotides: TGTGCCAGCACCTTGGGACTCTACAATTCACCCCTCCACTTT.

The chain links TRBV2 to TRBJ2-3; D gene ambiguous. CDR3 length: 14 amino acids. CDR1 and CDR2 from the germline V gene are SNHLY and FYNNEI. V shed 7 bases and J shed 0 bases, with 11 bases lying between them. DNA for the CDR3: TGTGCCAGCACGGAGAGATCCAGCACAGATACGCAGTATTTT. The encoded protein is CASTERSSTDTQYF.